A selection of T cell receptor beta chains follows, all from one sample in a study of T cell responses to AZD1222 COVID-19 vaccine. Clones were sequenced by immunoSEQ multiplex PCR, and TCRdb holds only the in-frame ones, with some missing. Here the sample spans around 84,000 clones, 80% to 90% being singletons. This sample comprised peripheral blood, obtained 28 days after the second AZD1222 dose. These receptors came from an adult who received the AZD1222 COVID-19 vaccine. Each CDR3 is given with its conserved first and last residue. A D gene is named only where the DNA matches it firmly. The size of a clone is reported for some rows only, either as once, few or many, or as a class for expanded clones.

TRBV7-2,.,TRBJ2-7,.,CASSLGRDSSYEQYF,TGTGCCAGCAGCTTAGGGCGAGACAGCTCCTACGAGCAGTACTTC
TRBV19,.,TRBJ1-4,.,CASRPGRQNQINEKLFF,TGTGCCAGTAGACCAGGCCGACAAAATCAGATTAATGAAAAACTGTTTTTT
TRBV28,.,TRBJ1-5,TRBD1,CASSLFGTDRNSNQPQHF,TGTGCCAGCAGTTTATTCGGGACAGACCGTAATAGCAATCAGCCCCAGCATTTT
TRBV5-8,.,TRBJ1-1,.,CASSLVATEAFF,TGTGCCAGCAGCTTGGTAGCCACTGAAGCTTTCTTT
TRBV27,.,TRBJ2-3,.,CASSLPADTQYF,TGTGCCAGCAGTTTACCCGCAGATACGCAGTATTTT
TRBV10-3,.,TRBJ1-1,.,CAISDMQKNTEAFF,TGTGCCATCAGTGATATGCAGAAGAACACTGAAGCTTTCTTT
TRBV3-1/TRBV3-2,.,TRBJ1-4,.,CASSQRSGDSFANEKLFF,TGTGCCAGCAGCCAACGTTCAGGGGATTCGTTTGCTAATGAAAAACTGTTTTTT
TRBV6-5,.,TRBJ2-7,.,CASRPLDRDSYEQYF,TGTGCCAGCAGACCCTTGGACCGAGACTCCTACGAGCAGTACTTC
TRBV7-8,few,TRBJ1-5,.,CASSLRVPNQPQHF,TGTGCCAGCAGCTTAAGAGTCCCAAATCAGCCCCAGCATTTT
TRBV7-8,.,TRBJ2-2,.,CASSLMVAANTGELFF,TGTGCCAGCAGCTTAATGGTCGCTGCGAACACCGGGGAGCTGTTTTTT
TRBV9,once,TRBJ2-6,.,CASSETRGAGANVLTF,TGTGCCAGCAGCGAGACCAGGGGGGCTGGGGCCAACGTCCTGACTTTC
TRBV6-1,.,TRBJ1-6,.,CASSEVGEGSPLHF,TGTGCCAGCAGTGAAGTGGGGGAAGGGTCACCCCTCCACTTT
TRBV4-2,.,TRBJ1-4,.,CASSQDPATNEKLFF,TGTGCCAGCAGCCAAGATCCGGCAACTAATGAAAAACTGTTTTTT
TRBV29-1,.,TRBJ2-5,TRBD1,CSVESMTGQETQYF,TGCAGCGTTGAATCGATGACAGGGCAGGAGACCCAGTACTTC
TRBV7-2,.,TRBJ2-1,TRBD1,CASSFGQEYNEQFF,TGTGCCAGCAGCTTCGGACAGGAGTACAATGAGCAGTTCTTC
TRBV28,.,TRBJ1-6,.,CASSPLKGGNSPLHF,TGTGCCAGCAGTCCTTTAAAGGGCGGGAATTCACCCCTCCACTTT
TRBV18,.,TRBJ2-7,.,CASSKKGGESYEQYF,TGTGCCAGCTCTAAGAAGGGGGGGGAATCATACGAGCAGTACTTC
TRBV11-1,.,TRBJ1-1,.,CASSLALWRTTEAFF,TGTGCCAGCAGCTTAGCGCTTTGGAGGACCACTGAAGCTTTCTTT
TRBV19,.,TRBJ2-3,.,CASSSADTQYF,TGTGCCAGTAGTTCGGCAGATACGCAGTATTTT
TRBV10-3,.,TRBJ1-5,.,CAISESAHRDSNQPQHF,TGTGCCATCAGTGAGTCGGCCCACCGGGACAGCAATCAGCCCCAGCATTTT
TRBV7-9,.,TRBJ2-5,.,CASTKRQIQETQYF,TGTGCCAGCACCAAGAGACAAATCCAAGAGACCCAGTACTTC
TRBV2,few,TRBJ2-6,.,CASSEMGSGANVLTF,TGTGCCAGCAGTGAAATGGGTTCTGGGGCCAACGTCCTGACTTTC
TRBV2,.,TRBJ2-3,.,CASSSRQVNTDTQYF,TGTGCCAGCAGTTCAAGACAGGTAAACACAGATACGCAGTATTTT
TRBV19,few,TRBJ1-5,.,CASSEDSDLWPQHF,TGTGCCAGTAGTGAGGACTCCGACCTGTGGCCCCAGCATTTT
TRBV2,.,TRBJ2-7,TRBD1,CASSVQQGGEQYF,TGTGCCAGCAGTGTTCAACAGGGGGGTGAGCAGTACTTC
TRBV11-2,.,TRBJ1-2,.,CASSPSVNYGYTF,TGTGCCAGCAGCCCCAGTGTTAACTATGGCTACACCTTC
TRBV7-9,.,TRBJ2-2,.,CASSFGTYLTTGELFF,TGTGCCAGCAGCTTTGGGACCTATTTAACCACCGGGGAGCTGTTTTTT
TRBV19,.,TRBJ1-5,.,CASTSGRTYSNQPQHF,TGTGCCAGTACCTCGGGACGGACATATAGCAATCAGCCCCAGCATTTT
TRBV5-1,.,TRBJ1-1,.,CASSQTGDTEAFF,TGCGCCAGCAGCCAGACAGGCGACACTGAAGCTTTCTTT
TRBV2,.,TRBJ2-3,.,CASSEATASSTDTQYF,TGTGCCAGCAGTGAGGCGACAGCCTCTAGCACAGATACGCAGTATTTT
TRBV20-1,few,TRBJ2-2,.,CSASLGGSAGELFF,TGCAGTGCTAGTTTGGGCGGGTCGGCCGGGGAGCTGTTTTTT
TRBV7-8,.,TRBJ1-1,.,CASSWGTEGRAFF,TGTGCCAGCAGCTGGGGGACCGAGGGAAGAGCTTTCTTT
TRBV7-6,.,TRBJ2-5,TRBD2,CASSPGGAGAAGGRTQYF,TGTGCCAGCAGCCCCGGGGGGGCGGGGGCCGCTGGGGGGAGGACCCAGTACTTC
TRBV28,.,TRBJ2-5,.,CASRSSSGETQYF,TGTGCCAGCAGATCCTCGAGCGGAGAGACCCAGTACTTC
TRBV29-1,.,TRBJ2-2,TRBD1,CSVTTGGYTGELFF,TGCAGCGTTACGACAGGGGGTTATACCGGGGAGCTGTTTTTT
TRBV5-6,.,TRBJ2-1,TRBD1,CASSPTGFVNEQFF,TGTGCCAGCAGCCCGACAGGGTTCGTCAATGAGCAGTTCTTC
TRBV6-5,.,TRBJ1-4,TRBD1,CASGQDRGRNEKLFF,TGTGCCAGCGGCCAAGACAGGGGGAGGAATGAAAAACTGTTTTTT
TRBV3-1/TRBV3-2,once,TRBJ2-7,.,CASSHLGSSYEQYF,TGTGCCAGCAGCCATCTGGGCAGCTCCTACGAGCAGTACTTC
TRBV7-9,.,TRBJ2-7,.,CASSSQNYEQYF,TGTGCCAGCAGCTCACAGAACTACGAGCAGTACTTC
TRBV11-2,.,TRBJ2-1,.,CASSLDSYNEQFF,TGTGCCAGCAGCTTAGATTCCTACAATGAGCAGTTCTTC
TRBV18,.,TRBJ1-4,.,CASSRSGINEKLFF,TGTGCCAGCTCACGGTCAGGGATTAATGAAAAACTGTTTTTT
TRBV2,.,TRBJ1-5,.,CASSVQLSQPQHF,TGTGCCAGCAGTGTGCAGCTCAGTCAGCCCCAGCATTTT
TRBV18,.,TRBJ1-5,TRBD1,CASSPSRGIDQPQHF,TGTGCCAGCTCACCCTCCAGGGGGATCGATCAGCCCCAGCATTTT
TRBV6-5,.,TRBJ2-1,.,CASSPGTFVYNEQFF,TGTGCCAGCAGTCCTGGGACCTTCGTCTACAATGAGCAGTTCTTC
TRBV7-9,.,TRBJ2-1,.,CASSLAEAGEQFF,TGTGCCAGCAGCTTAGCGGAAGCCGGTGAGCAGTTCTTC
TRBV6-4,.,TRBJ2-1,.,CASRDTGKVLGEQFF,TGTGCCAGCAGGGACACAGGGAAAGTATTGGGTGAGCAGTTCTTC
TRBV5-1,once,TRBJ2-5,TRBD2,CASSPRTSGGQETQYF,TGCGCCAGCAGCCCCAGGACTAGCGGGGGCCAAGAGACCCAGTACTTC